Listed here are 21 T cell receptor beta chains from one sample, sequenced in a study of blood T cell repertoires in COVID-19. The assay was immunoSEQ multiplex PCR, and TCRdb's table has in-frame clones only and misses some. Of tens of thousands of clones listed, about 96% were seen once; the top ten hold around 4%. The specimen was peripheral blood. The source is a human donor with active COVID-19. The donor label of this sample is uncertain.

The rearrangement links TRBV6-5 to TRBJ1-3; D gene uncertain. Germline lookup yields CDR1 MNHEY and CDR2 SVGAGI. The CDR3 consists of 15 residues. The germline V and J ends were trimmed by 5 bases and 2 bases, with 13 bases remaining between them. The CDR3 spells CASSLRLSAGNTIYF. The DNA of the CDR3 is TGTGCCAGCAGTCTACGCCTCTCGGCTGGAAACACCATATATTTT.

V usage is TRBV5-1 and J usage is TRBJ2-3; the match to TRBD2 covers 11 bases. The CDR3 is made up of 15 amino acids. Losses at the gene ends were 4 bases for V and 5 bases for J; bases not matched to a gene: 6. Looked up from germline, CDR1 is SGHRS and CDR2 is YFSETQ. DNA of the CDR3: TGCGCCAGCAGCCCTACTAGCGGGGGCAGAGATACGCAGTATTTT. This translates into CASSPTSGGRDTQYF.

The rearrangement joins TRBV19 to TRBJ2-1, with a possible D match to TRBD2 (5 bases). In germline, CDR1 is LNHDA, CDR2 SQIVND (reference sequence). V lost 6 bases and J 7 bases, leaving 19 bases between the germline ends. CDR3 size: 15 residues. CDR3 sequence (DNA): TGTGCCAGTAGCGACCGGGATCTACCTGGAAATGAGCAGTTCTTC. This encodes CASSDRDLPGNEQFF.

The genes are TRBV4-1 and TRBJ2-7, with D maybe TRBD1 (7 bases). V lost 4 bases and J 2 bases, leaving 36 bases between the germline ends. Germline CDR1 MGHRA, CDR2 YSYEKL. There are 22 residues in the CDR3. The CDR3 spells CASSRWSRGAPGVGSSAYEQYF. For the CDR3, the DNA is TGCGCCAGCAGCCGCTGGAGCAGGGGGGCTCCGGGCGTCGGGTCGTCGGCCTACGAGCAGTACTTC.

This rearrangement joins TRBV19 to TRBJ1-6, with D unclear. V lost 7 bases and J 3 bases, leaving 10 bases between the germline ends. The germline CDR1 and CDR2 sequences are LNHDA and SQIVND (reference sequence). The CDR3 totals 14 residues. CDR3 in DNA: TGTGCCAGTAAACCAGAAATCTATAATTCACCCCTCCACTTT. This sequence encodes CASKPEIYNSPLHF.

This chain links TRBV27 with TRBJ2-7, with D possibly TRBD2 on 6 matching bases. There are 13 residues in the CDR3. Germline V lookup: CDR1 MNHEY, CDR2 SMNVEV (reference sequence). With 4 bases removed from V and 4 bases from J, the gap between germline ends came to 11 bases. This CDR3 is CASSSGLFYEQYF. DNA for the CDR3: TGTGCCAGCAGTTCCGGACTATTTTACGAGCAGTACTTC.

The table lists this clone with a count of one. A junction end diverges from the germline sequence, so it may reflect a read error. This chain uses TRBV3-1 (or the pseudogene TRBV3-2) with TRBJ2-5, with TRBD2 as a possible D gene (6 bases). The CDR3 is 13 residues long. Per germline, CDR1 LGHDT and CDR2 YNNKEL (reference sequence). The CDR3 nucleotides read TGTGCCAGCAGCCAAGAGCCTTCGGGACTGCTTAACTTC. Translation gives CASSQEPSGLLNF.

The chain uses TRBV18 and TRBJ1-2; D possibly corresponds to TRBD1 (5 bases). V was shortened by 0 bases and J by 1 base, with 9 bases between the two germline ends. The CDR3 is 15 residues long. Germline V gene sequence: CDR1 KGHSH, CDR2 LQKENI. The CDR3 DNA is TGTGCCAGCTCACCACCCTCGACAGTTAACTATGGCTACACCTTC. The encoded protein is CASSPPSTVNYGYTF.

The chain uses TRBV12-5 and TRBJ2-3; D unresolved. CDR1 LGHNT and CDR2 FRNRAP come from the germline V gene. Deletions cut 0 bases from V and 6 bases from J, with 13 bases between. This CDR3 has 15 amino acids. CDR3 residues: CASGLVVLTGDTQYF. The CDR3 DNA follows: TGTGCTAGTGGTTTGGTAGTACTGACTGGCGATACGCAGTATTTT. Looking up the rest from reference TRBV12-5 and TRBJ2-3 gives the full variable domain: DARVTQTPRHKVTEMGQEVTMRCQPILGHNTVFWYRQTMMQGLELLAYFRNRAPLDDSGMPKDRFSAEMPDATLATLKIQPSEPRDSAVYFCASGLVVLTGDTQYFGPGTRLTVL.

Here the CDR3 DNA reads TGTGCCAGCAGCCCTATACAAGGGCGGGGAGGGTTCTACAATGAGCAGTTCTTC. It codes for CASSPIQGRGGFYNEQFF. V usage is TRBV3-1 (or the pseudogene TRBV3-2) and J usage is TRBJ2-1; 7 bases match TRBD2. Germline loops: CDR1 LGHDT, CDR2 YNNKEL (reference sequence). V was clipped by 4 bases and J by 3 bases; unmatched bases: 15. The CDR3 consists of 18 residues.

The CDR3 is CASSQDEDTYNEQFF. Here the CDR3 DNA reads TGTGCCAGCAGCCAAGATGAGGATACATACAATGAGCAGTTCTTC. V is TRBV4-2 and J is TRBJ2-1; D ambiguous. Per germline, CDR1 LGHNA and CDR2 YNFKEQ. The CDR3 consists of 15 residues. The V end was cut by 0 bases, the J end by 4 bases, with 10 bases between.

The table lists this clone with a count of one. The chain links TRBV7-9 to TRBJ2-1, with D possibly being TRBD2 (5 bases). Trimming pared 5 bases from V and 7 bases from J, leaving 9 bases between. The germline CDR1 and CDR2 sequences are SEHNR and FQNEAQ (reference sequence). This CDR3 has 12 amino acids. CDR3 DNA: TGTGCCAGCAGCCAGGACTTGAATGAGCAGTTCTTC. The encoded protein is CASSQDLNEQFF.

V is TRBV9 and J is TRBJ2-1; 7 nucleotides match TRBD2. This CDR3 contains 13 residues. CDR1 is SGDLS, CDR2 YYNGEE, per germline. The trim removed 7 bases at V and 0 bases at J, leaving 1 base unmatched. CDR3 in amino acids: CASQRGSYNEQFF. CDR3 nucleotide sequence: TGTGCCAGCCAGCGGGGCTCCTACAATGAGCAGTTCTTC.

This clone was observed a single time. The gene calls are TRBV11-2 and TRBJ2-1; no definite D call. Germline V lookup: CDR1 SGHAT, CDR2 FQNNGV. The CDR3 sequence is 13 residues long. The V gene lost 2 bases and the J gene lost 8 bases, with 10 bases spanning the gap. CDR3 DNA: TGTGCCAGCAGCTTATTCCCTAACGATGAGCAGTTCTTC. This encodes CASSLFPNDEQFF.

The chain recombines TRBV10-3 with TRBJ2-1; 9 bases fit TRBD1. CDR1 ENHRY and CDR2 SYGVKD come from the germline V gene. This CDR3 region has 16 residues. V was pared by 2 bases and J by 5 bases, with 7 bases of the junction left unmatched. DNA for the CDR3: TGTGCCATCAGTGAGGCTCCGGGACAGGGTAACAATGAGCAGTTCTTC. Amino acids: CAISEAPGQGNNEQFF.

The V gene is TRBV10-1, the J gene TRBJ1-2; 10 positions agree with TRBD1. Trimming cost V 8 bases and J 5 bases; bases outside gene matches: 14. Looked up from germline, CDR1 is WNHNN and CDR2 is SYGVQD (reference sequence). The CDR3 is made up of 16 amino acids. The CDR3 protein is CASPGDRGAFPYGYTF. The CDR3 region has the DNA TGCGCCAGCCCCGGGGACAGGGGAGCTTTCCCATATGGCTACACCTTC.

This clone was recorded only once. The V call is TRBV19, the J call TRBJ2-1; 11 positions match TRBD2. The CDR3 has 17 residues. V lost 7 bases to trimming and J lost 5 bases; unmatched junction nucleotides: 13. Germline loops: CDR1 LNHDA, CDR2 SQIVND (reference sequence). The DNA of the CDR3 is TGTGCCAGTAAGACTTGGGCGGGGACTAGCGGCCACAATGAGCAGTTCTTC. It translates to CASKTWAGTSGHNEQFF. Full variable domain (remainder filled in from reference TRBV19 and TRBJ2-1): DGGITQSPKYLFRKEGQNVTLSCEQNLNHDAMYWYRQDPGQGLRLIYYSQIVNDFQKGDIAEGYSVSREKKESFPLTVTSAQKNPTAFYLCASKTWAGTSGHNEQFFGPGTRLTVL.

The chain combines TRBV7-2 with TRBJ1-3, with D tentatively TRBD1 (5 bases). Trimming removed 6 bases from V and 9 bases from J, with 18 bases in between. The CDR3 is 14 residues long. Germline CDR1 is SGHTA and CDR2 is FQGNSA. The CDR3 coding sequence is TGTGCCAGCAGTCCCCCGGGGGGGTCAGGCACCATATATTTT. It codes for CASSPPGGSGTIYF.

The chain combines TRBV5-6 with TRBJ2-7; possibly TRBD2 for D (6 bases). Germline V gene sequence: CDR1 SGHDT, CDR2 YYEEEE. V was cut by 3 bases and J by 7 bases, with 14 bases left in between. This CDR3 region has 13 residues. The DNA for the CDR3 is TGTGCCAGCAGCTACACGGGGGTGGTTGAGCAGTACTTC. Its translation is CASSYTGVVEQYF.

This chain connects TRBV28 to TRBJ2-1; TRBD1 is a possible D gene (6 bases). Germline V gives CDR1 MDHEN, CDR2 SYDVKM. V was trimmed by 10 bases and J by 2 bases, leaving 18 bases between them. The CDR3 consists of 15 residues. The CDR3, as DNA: TGTGCCATCACCACCTCTACAGGGACCTACAATGAGCAGTTCTTC. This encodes CAITTSTGTYNEQFF.

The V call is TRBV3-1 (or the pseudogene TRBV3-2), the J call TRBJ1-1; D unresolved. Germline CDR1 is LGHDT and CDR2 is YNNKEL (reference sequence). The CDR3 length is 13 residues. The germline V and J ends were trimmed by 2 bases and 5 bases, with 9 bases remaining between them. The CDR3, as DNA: TGTGCCAGCAGCCAAAAGGGAGGGACTGAAGCTTTCTTT. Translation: CASSQKGGTEAFF.